This is a list of T cell receptor beta chains from one sample in a study of cytomegalovirus exposure and HLA in healthy donors. The repertoire was sequenced with immunoSEQ multiplex PCR; TCRdb's copy has only in-frame clones and lacks some. The table records over 150,000 clones, roughly 77% of them present only once. Sequenced input: PBMCs. The source of these receptors is a woman in her fifties or sixties in good health and CMV-seropositive. CDR3s include the opening cysteine and the closing phenylalanine or tryptophan.

v_call	j_call	cdr3_aa
TRBV7-9	TRBJ1-2	CASSSTTPEDYTF
TRBV18	TRBJ2-7	CASGQGLNEQYF
TRBV10-3	TRBJ1-5	CAIQGSNQPQHF
TRBV4-3	TRBJ2-1	CASSQASGVNNEQFF
TRBV10-3	TRBJ2-5	CAIRGDTKQETQYF
TRBV4-3	TRBJ1-2	CASSQFWRDPDGYGYTF
TRBV7-2	TRBJ1-6	CASSSREGLNSPLHF
TRBV29-1	TRBJ2-1	CSVEDLWASPNEQFF
TRBV27	TRBJ2-5	CASSPRGSGRLTQYF
TRBV4-3	TRBJ2-3	CASSQDGGGVSTDTQYF
TRBV4-1	TRBJ2-1	CASSRYGTSGYNEQFF
TRBV11-2	TRBJ1-2	CASSLGQGAYYGYTF
TRBV5-1	TRBJ2-2	CASRAQTSGGAGELFF
TRBV30	TRBJ1-5	CAWNSGGNQPQHF
TRBV7-6	TRBJ2-2	CASSLGPGRDTGELFF
TRBV2	TRBJ2-2	CASSGSNRGITGELFF
TRBV19	TRBJ2-1	CASSIRGDRGYNEQFF
TRBV7-9	TRBJ1-4	CASSLGGGTGEKLFF
TRBV6-1	TRBJ2-2	CASTGTGGNTGELFF
TRBV6-1	TRBJ1-2	CASSDGQGIAYGYTF
TRBV19	TRBJ2-2	CASSMLDRDTGELFF
TRBV19	TRBJ1-1	CAGSLTGFTEAFF
TRBV6-1	TRBJ1-2	CASSEERNGRYGYTF
TRBV7-2	TRBJ2-3	CASSLVSGSTDTQYF
TRBV20-1	TRBJ1-1	CSVRQGAQAFF
TRBV30	TRBJ2-4	CAWSVLAGGAKNIQYF
TRBV9	TRBJ2-1	CASSVVGDNEQFF
TRBV27	NA	CASSFQTEQYF
TRBV10-3	TRBJ2-7	CAIGGGKDEQYF